This TCR beta chain was recorded in a study of blood T cell repertoires in COVID-19. Study-wide background: PBMCs, B-cell-depleted T cells, or T cells provided the cDNA or gDNA that made up the material.

The CDR3 consists of 16 residues. Germline values: CDR1 SGHDN, CDR2 FVKESK. V gave up 0 bases and J gave up 7 bases; unmatched junction bases: 6. Original data processing: Reference gene primer amplification yielded estimated nucleated cell counts. Produced via immunoSEQ multiplex PCR; TCRdb's table is partial and in-frame only. That table gives V, J and clone size, and the DNA gave D and trimming. The data hold 35,000 to 50,000 clones, with over 75% observed a single time. This rearrangement joins TRBV14 to TRBJ2-3; TRBD2 matches at 11 bases. The material sequenced was peripheral blood. The TCR comes from a woman aged 60-70 years with acute or convalescent COVID-19. This CDR3 is CASSQDVTSGAHTQYF. CDR3 nucleotides: TGTGCCAGCAGCCAAGATGTGACTAGCGGGGCCCATACGCAGTATTTT.